The text below deals with one TCR beta chain. Its antigen is undetermined. The sample belongs to a study of OX40 agonist ivuxolimab in advanced cancers. Study information: Males comprised 82.7% of the group, whose mean age was roughly 60 years (range 23 to 79). Regarding the study as a whole: No antigen was identified for the clonally expanded peripheral T cells. Normalized T-cell clonal expansion was also low in a subset of nonresponders.

TCRdb keeps only in-frame clones here, not all; method: immunoSEQ multiplex PCR. The sample includes about 28,000 clones, about 82% of them seen just once. CDR1 and CDR2 (germline): SEHNR, FQNEAQ (reference sequence). The CDR3 contains 14 residues. Trimming took 1 base from V and 7 from J; bases not matched to a gene: 3. The input for sequencing was CD4+ or CD8+ T cells sorted from blood, taken in a trial of the OX40 agonist ivuxolimab. This sequence was found in an adult with an advanced solid tumor such as melanoma, head and neck, liver or kidney cancer. J is TRBJ1-1 and V is TRBV7-9; 10 bases agree with TRBD1. The CDR3, as DNA: TGTGCCAGCAGCTTAGGTGGGACAGGGGTTGAAGCTTTCTTT. It codes for CASSLGGTGVEAFF. Combining the CDR3 with reference TRBV7-9 and TRBJ1-1 gives the whole variable domain DTGVSQNPRHKITKRGQNVTFRCDPISEHNRLYWYRQTLGQGPEFLTYFQNEAQLEKSRLLSDRFSAERPKGSFSTLEIQRTEQGDSAMYLCASSLGGTGVEAFFGQGTRLTVV.